This T cell receptor (beta chain) is drawn from a study of CD4+ T cells in melanoma. Study-level points and caveats: In melanoma, neoantigen-specific CD4+ T cells reportedly differed in differentiation state.

Libraries were prepared by immunoSEQ multiplex PCR; TCRdb keeps only in-frame clonotypes and omits some of them. The data hold 8,000 to 10,000 clones, with approximately 78% observed a single time. Trimming took 2 bases from V and 2 from J, leaving 5 bases between them. Germline CDR1 reads SGHTA; CDR2 reads FQGTGA. This CDR3 has 13 amino acids. To note about this clone: Its antigen is not identified.

The origin of this receptor is a human donor with melanoma. The V and J genes are TRBV7-3 and TRBJ2-3; D ambiguous. Sequenced input: tumor tissue. The CDR3 region is CASSLVYTDTQYF. As DNA, the CDR3 is TGTGCCAGCAGCTTAGTGTACACAGATACGCAGTATTTT.